What follows are 7 T cell receptor beta chains derived from one specimen sequenced in a study of beta chain features in type 1 diabetes. Every bit of the isolated RNA underwent reverse transcription, so sequencing read expressed TCRB transcripts. TCRdb's table, derived via immunoSEQ multiplex PCR, lists solely in-frame clones and lacks some. The profile shows some 160,000 clones, roughly 10% of them singletons. Regarding the study as a whole: Shorter TCRB CDR3s, moderately but significantly so, were found in Type 1 diabetes patients in all four CD4+ subsets.

Their antigens remain unidentified. Specimen: central memory CD4+ T cells from blood. These receptors were collected from a woman in her twenties or thirties with type 1 diabetes.

This clone has more than one count but fewer than ten. The rearrangement links TRBV12-5 to TRBJ2-5, with D unresolved. CDR3 length: 11 residues. Deletions cut 6 bases from V and 4 bases from J, with 6 bases between. CDR1 is LGHNT, CDR2 FRNRAP, per germline. This CDR3 reads CASGLRETQYF. The CDR3 DNA sequence: TGTGCTAGTGGGCTCAGAGAGACCCAGTACTTC.

This chain joins TRBV28 and TRBJ1-1; 8 nucleotides match TRBD1. The CDR3 length is 16 residues. Trimming at V came to 6 bases and at J to 2 bases, leaving 11 bases not matched to a gene. CDR1 and CDR2 from the germline V gene are MDHEN and SYDVKM. This CDR3 reads CASRTTGVVINTEAFF. The CDR3, as DNA: TGTGCCAGCAGGACGACAGGGGTGGTGATAAACACTGAAGCTTTCTTT.

This chain connects TRBV5-1 to TRBJ2-5, with D possibly TRBD2 on 6 matching bases. CDR3 length: 14 amino acids. V lost 3 bases, J lost 5 bases, and 14 bases lay in between. The germline CDR1 and CDR2 sequences are SGHRS and YFSETQ. DNA for the CDR3: TGCGCCAGCAGCTGGGGACCTGGGGGGGAGACCCAGTACTTC. It encodes CASSWGPGGETQYF. Variable domain in full (rest from reference TRBV5-1 and TRBJ2-5): KAGVTQTPRYLIKTRGQQVTLSCSPISGHRSVSWYQQTPGQGLQFLFEYFSETQRNKGNFPGRFSGRQFSNSRSEMNVSTLELGDSALYLCASSWGPGGETQYFGPGTRLLVL.

This clone was seen more than once but under ten times. The chain recombines TRBV12-5 with TRBJ1-2; unclear D gene. The germline V and J ends were trimmed by 0 bases and 4 bases, with 18 bases remaining between them. The germline CDR1 and CDR2 sequences are LGHNT and FRNRAP. There are 17 residues in the CDR3. CDR3 nucleotide sequence: TGTGCTAGTGGTTTGGTACTCTTGCGGGCGAAAAGCTATGGCTACACCTTC. It is translated as CASGLVLLRAKSYGYTF.

V and J are TRBV18 and TRBJ2-5; D may be TRBD1 (6 bases). CDR1 and CDR2 (germline): KGHSH, LQKENI. This CDR3 has 13 amino acids. Trimming took 6 bases from V and 2 from J, leaving 10 bases between them. The CDR3: CASSHRVQETQYF. The CDR3 DNA follows: TGTGCCAGCTCTCACAGGGTACAAGAGACCCAGTACTTC.

The chain joins TRBV29-1 to TRBJ2-1, with 16 bases identical to TRBD2. Trimming removed 1 base from V and 9 bases from J; junction bases left unmatched: 3. Germline V gene data show CDR1 as SQVTM and CDR2 as ANQGSEA. CDR3 length: 15 amino acids. The CDR3 DNA follows: TGCAGCGTTGAAGTTGGGACTAGCGGGAGGGGTGAGCAGTTCTTC. Protein product: CSVEVGTSGRGEQFF.

The V gene is TRBV29-1, the J gene TRBJ1-3, with 8 bases fitting TRBD1. Germline CDR1 SQVTM, CDR2 ANQGSEA. With 4 bases clipped from V and 4 bases from J, the junction kept 9 bases outside the gene matches. This CDR3 comprises 15 residues. The CDR3 sequence is CSVALGQGVGNTIYF. DNA of the CDR3: TGCAGCGTTGCCCTCGGACAGGGAGTCGGAAACACCATATATTTT.